Below, 17 T cell receptor beta chains from the same sample are listed, as sequenced in a study of control samples from healthy donors and cancer patients. The table came from immunoSEQ multiplex PCR; TCRdb's copy has only in-frame clones and leaves some out. In the table there are around 120,000 clones, just over 90% of which are singletons. The sequencing sample was made of blood. These receptors were collected from a young woman in good health.

The chain recombines TRBV7-9 with TRBJ2-1, with TRBD1 matching over 8 bases. Per germline, CDR1 SEHNR and CDR2 FQNEAQ (reference sequence). The CDR3 sequence is 15 residues long. V gave up 3 bases and J gave up 8 bases; unmatched junction bases: 9. The CDR3 loop is CASSFRQGSTDEQFF. The DNA of the CDR3 is TGTGCCAGCAGCTTTAGACAGGGGAGTACGGATGAGCAGTTCTTC.

The V gene is TRBV4-1, the J gene TRBJ2-7, with D possibly being TRBD2 (7 bases). Germline V gene sequence: CDR1 MGHRA, CDR2 YSYEKL. CDR3 length: 16 amino acids. V lost 3 bases to trimming and J lost 3 bases, with 18 bases between them. CDR3 DNA sequence: TGCGCCAGCAGCCAGGGGCAGACTAGCAGGGGCTACGAGCAGTACTTC. Protein sequence: CASSQGQTSRGYEQYF.

This chain joins TRBV19 and TRBJ1-3; no clear D gene. Germline V CDR1 and CDR2: LNHDA, SQIVND (reference sequence). This CDR3 is built from 15 residues. V lost 7 bases, J lost 0 bases, and 13 bases lay in between. The DNA of the CDR3 is TGTGCCAGTACTCGAGGACGGTCCTCTGGAAACACCATATATTTT. Residues: CASTRGRSSGNTIYF.

This chain joins TRBV5-6 and TRBJ1-2, with no clear D. The V gene lost 0 bases and the J gene lost 4 bases, with 16 bases spanning the gap. The length of the CDR3 is 16 residues. CDR1 SGHDT and CDR2 YYEEEE come from the germline V gene. CDR3 sequence: CASSLDHAGLGYGYTF. CDR3 nucleotide sequence: TGTGCCAGCAGCTTGGATCATGCTGGATTAGGCTATGGCTACACCTTC.

J is TRBJ2-3 and V is TRBV19, with D perhaps TRBD1 (6 bases). The ends were cut back, 7 bases at V and 2 bases at J, with 13 bases in the middle. The germline V gene has CDR1 LNHDA and CDR2 SQIVND (reference sequence). The length of the CDR3 is 14 residues. DNA for the CDR3: TGTGCCAGTAAGGGGGACAAGTACACAGATACGCAGTATTTT. Protein sequence: CASKGDKYTDTQYF.

V and J are TRBV4-2 and TRBJ2-1; no clear D. Trimming left V 1 base short and J 5 bases short, with 3 bases between. The germline V gene has CDR1 LGHNA and CDR2 YNFKEQ. The CDR3 has 12 residues. CDR3 sequence (DNA): TGTGCCAGCAGCCAAGGGGACAATGAGCAGTTCTTC. Its protein product is CASSQGDNEQFF.

The chain couples TRBV18 to TRBJ1-2; D might be TRBD1 (5 bases). Germline CDR1 and CDR2: KGHSH and LQKENI. This CDR3 spans 15 amino acids. The V end was cut by 3 bases, the J end by 1 base, with 12 bases between. CDR3 sequence (DNA): TGTGCCAGCTCACCCTCAGGGCCTCTTAACTATGGCTACACCTTC. It translates to CASSPSGPLNYGYTF.

The V and J genes are TRBV29-1 and TRBJ1-2; D gene ambiguous. Germline V gene sequence: CDR1 SQVTM, CDR2 ANQGSEA. V lost 7 bases and J lost 8, with 20 bases in between. The CDR3 loop spans 13 amino acids. In nucleotides, the CDR3 is TGCAGCGCGGGCCTTGAAACAGTTAGGGGCTACACCTTC. Translating gives CSAGLETVRGYTF.

The chain is built from TRBV5-1 and TRBJ1-1, with D maybe TRBD1 (5 bases). Germline V gene data show CDR1 as SGHRS and CDR2 as YFSETQ. V was shortened by 0 bases and J by 7 bases, with 13 bases between the two germline ends. The CDR3 spans 14 residues. The CDR3 DNA is TGCGCCAGCAGCTTGGGGGGCGGGAGGAATGAAGCTTTCTTT. As protein: CASSLGGGRNEAFF. The variable domain in full, completed from reference TRBV5-1 and TRBJ1-1, reads KAGVTQTPRYLIKTRGQQVTLSCSPISGHRSVSWYQQTPGQGLQFLFEYFSETQRNKGNFPGRFSGRQFSNSRSEMNVSTLELGDSALYLCASSLGGGRNEAFFGQGTRLTVV.

CDR3 coding DNA: TGCAGCGTTGAGGCTGGCGATTCCTACGAGCAGTACTTC. Its translation is CSVEAGDSYEQYF. This chain connects TRBV29-1 to TRBJ2-7; no definite D call. Per germline, CDR1 SQVTM and CDR2 ANQGSEA. V was clipped by 3 bases and J by 1 base, with 10 bases between them. This CDR3 is built from 13 residues.

The rearrangement uses TRBV11-2 and TRBJ2-5; D not certain. The CDR3 spans 17 residues. The germline CDR1 and CDR2 sequences are SGHAT and FQNNGV. Trimming left V 1 base short and J 4 bases short, with 19 bases between. Written as DNA, the CDR3 is TGTGCCAGCAGCTTAGGCCCCAGGATCTTGAATACAGAGACCCAGTACTTC. This gives the protein CASSLGPRILNTETQYF.

The rearrangement links TRBV1 to TRBJ2-7; the table's TRBD1 call for D was not verified on the DNA. TRBV1 is reported as a pseudogene. The CDR3 loop spans 19 amino acids. CDR3 sequence: CTSSQVDKALRQYVYEQYF. The CDR3 DNA follows: TGCACCAGCAGCCAAGTGGACAAGGCCCTACGACAGTACGTCTACGAGCAGTACTTC.

This sequence joins TRBV15 and TRBJ1-2; 7 bases agree with TRBD1. V shed 6 bases and J 1 base; nucleotides not matched to a gene: 8. The CDR3 is 15 residues long. Per the germline V gene, CDR1 is LNHNV and CDR2 is YYDKDF (reference sequence). This CDR3 is CATSLEGALNYGYTF. The CDR3, as DNA: TGTGCCACCAGTCTTGAGGGGGCCCTTAACTATGGCTACACCTTC.

V gene TRBV10-3 combines with J gene TRBJ1-1; D is perhaps TRBD1 (6 bases). Germline V gene lookup returns CDR1 ENHRY and CDR2 SYGVKD. V was trimmed by 1 base and J by 1 base, leaving 19 bases between them. The CDR3 runs to 18 residues. CDR3 in amino acids: CAISEFGGAGGGNTEAFF. The CDR3 DNA sequence: TGTGCCATCAGTGAGTTCGGGGGGGCTGGGGGTGGGAACACTGAAGCTTTCTTT.

V is TRBV7-2 and J is TRBJ1-6; 9 bases map to TRBD1. Germline V CDR1 and CDR2: SGHTA, FQGNSA. Unmatched junction bases numbered 6, after V lost 3 bases and J lost 9 bases. This CDR3 is 15 amino acids long. In DNA form, the CDR3 reads TGTGCCAGCAGCTTCCGGGACAGGGACTCTTCACCCCTCCACTTT. Translated: CASSFRDRDSSPLHF.

The chain employs TRBV11-3 and TRBJ2-5, with 8 bases identical to TRBD2. Germline assignment: CDR1 SGHNT and CDR2 YENEEA. The trim removed 1 base at V and 2 bases at J, leaving 6 bases unmatched. This CDR3 has 16 amino acids. This chain's CDR3 is CASSLGSGGVQETQYF. CDR3 in DNA: TGTGCCAGCAGCTTAGGTTCCGGGGGGGTTCAAGAGACCCAGTACTTC.

The rearrangement links TRBV18 to TRBJ2-3; 12 bases align to TRBD2. This CDR3 spans 16 amino acids. CDR1 and CDR2 (germline): KGHSH, LQKENI. The ends lost 4 bases at V and 1 base at J; junction bases unmatched: 3. The CDR3 region is CASSLLAGGRTDTQYF. CDR3 bases: TGTGCCAGCTCACTTCTAGCGGGGGGGCGCACAGATACGCAGTATTTT.